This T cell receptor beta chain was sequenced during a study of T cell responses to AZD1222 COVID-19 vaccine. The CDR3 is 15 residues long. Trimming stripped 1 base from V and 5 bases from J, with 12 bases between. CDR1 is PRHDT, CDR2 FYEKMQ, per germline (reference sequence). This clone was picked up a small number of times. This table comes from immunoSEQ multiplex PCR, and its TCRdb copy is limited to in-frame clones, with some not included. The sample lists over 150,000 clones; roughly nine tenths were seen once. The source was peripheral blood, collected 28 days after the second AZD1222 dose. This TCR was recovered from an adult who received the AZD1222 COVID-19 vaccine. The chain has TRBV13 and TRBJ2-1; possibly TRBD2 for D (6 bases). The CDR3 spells CASSLEGSGNNEQFF. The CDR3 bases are TGTGCCAGCAGCTTAGAGGGTAGCGGAAACAATGAGCAGTTCTTC.